Presented here are 15 T cell receptor beta chains from one specimen sequenced in a study of blood T cell repertoires in COVID-19. Some clones are missing from TCRdb's copy, which holds only in-frame ones; the method was immunoSEQ multiplex PCR. The sample lists about 180,000 clones; more than 75% were seen once. Sequenced input: PBMCs or T cells enriched from blood (not recorded which). All receptors derive from a human donor with acute COVID-19. The donor label of this sample is uncertain.

This chain uses TRBV7-2 with TRBJ2-3; 13 bases align to TRBD2. Germline V CDR1 and CDR2: SGHTA, FQGNSA. CDR3 length: 16 residues. J gave up 3 bases and V 5 bases, and 5 bases lay outside the gene matches. The CDR3 loop reads CASSPWTSGGTDTQYF. DNA for the CDR3: TGTGCCAGCAGCCCTTGGACTAGCGGGGGTACAGATACGCAGTATTTT.

This clone showed up just once. This chain uses TRBV7-9 with TRBJ2-1; the D is unclear. Trimming shortened V by 5 bases and J by 6 bases, and 8 bases separated the two germline ends. Germline CDR1 SEHNR, CDR2 FQNEAQ (reference sequence). The CDR3 runs to 12 residues. The CDR3 coding sequence is TGTGCCAGCAGCCTGAGAAGCAATGAGCAGTTCTTC. Translation gives CASSLRSNEQFF. The entire variable domain, with the rest obtained from reference TRBV7-9 and TRBJ2-1, is as follows: DTGVSQNPRHKITKRGQNVTFRCDPISEHNRLYWYRQTLGQGPEFLTYFQNEAQLEKSRLLSDRFSAERPKGSFSTLEIQRTEQGDSAMYLCASSLRSNEQFFGPGTRLTVL.

The rearrangement links TRBV5-4 to TRBJ1-1, with TRBD1 matching over 7 bases. V shed 4 bases and J 5 bases; nucleotides not matched to a gene: 17. The CDR3 sequence is 17 residues long. The germline V gene encodes CDR1 SGHNT and CDR2 YYREEE (reference sequence). The CDR3 nucleotides are TGTGCCAGCAGCGGCGCCCGAACAGGGGTCCTTCGGACTGAAGCTTTCTTT. Its translation is CASSGARTGVLRTEAFF.

The chain is built from TRBV5-1 and TRBJ1-1, with D tentatively TRBD1 (5 bases). Between the trimmed V and J ends, which lost 3 bases and 4 bases, there was a span of 16 bases. The CDR3 is 15 amino acids. Germline V lookup: CDR1 SGHRS, CDR2 YFSETQ. The CDR3 DNA follows: TGCGCCAGCAGCTCGACCAGGGTAATGGGCACTGAAGCTTTCTTT. Translation: CASSSTRVMGTEAFF.

V gene TRBV27 combines with J gene TRBJ1-1; 7 bases line up with TRBD1. Per the germline V gene, CDR1 is MNHEY and CDR2 is SMNVEV (reference sequence). Trimming removed 2 bases from V and 4 bases from J; junction bases left unmatched: 1. This CDR3 has 13 amino acids. The CDR3 DNA sequence: TGTGCCAGCAGTTTACAGGGGGTCACTGAAGCTTTCTTT. Residues: CASSLQGVTEAFF.

There are a few counts of this clone. This rearrangement joins TRBV30 to TRBJ1-4; D gene uncertain. V lost 3 bases and J 5 bases, leaving 7 bases between the germline ends. Germline V CDR1 and CDR2: GTSNPN, SVGIG (reference sequence). This CDR3 has 12 residues. CDR3 loop: CAWSPGNEKLFF. In nucleotides, the CDR3 is TGTGCCTGGAGCCCGGGGAATGAAAAACTGTTTTTT.

The chain couples TRBV18 to TRBJ2-2; no firm D call. This CDR3 is 16 amino acids long. In germline, CDR1 is KGHSH, CDR2 LQKENI. The V end was cut by 4 bases, the J end by 2 bases, with 14 bases between. DNA of the CDR3: TGTGCCAGCTCACTAAGTCAGAGGTTAAACACCGGGGAGCTGTTTTTT. It yields the protein CASSLSQRLNTGELFF.

This clone was observed a single time. The chain has TRBV7-3 and TRBJ2-1; tentatively, D is TRBD2 (7 bases). The V gene's germline CDR1 is SGHTA and CDR2 FQGTGA. Trimming stripped 2 bases from V and 9 bases from J, with 17 bases between. The CDR3 length is 15 residues. The CDR3 DNA sequence: TGTGCCAGCAGCTTATCGGCGGGGGCCCGCGGTGAGCAGTTCTTC. Protein product: CASSLSAGARGEQFF.

This chain uses TRBV6-5 with TRBJ1-2, with 8 bases aligning to TRBD1. From germline, CDR1 is MNHEY and CDR2 SVGAGI. The length of the CDR3 is 15 residues. V lost 0 bases to trimming and J lost 3 bases; unmatched junction nucleotides: 3. The CDR3 loop reads CASSYSGTGDYGYTF. CDR3 nucleotide sequence: TGTGCCAGCAGTTACTCCGGGACAGGAGACTATGGCTACACCTTC.

This clone has only one observation. The V and J genes are TRBV5-4 and TRBJ1-2; 9 bases fit TRBD1. Losses at the gene ends were 4 bases for V and 4 bases for J; bases not matched to a gene: 8. The germline V gene has CDR1 SGHNT and CDR2 YYREEE (reference sequence). This CDR3 contains 15 residues. Here the CDR3 DNA reads TGTGCCAGCAGCGGAGACAGGGGGTTAGCCTATGGCTACACCTTC. Translation: CASSGDRGLAYGYTF.

The chain uses TRBV3-1 (or the pseudogene TRBV3-2) and TRBJ2-1, with 8 bases that match TRBD1. Germline V lookup: CDR1 LGHDT, CDR2 YNNKEL (reference sequence). This CDR3 contains 20 residues. J gave up 4 bases and V 1 base, and 18 bases lay outside the gene matches. In nucleotides, the CDR3 is TGTGCCAGCAGCCAAGGGGGGCAGGGGGCCGGTAATAGGGTATACAATGAGCAGTTCTTC. Amino acids: CASSQGGQGAGNRVYNEQFF.

This clone was detected once. The sample has other DNA sequences that encode this CDR3 too. The chain links TRBV30 to TRBJ2-5, with D perhaps TRBD2 (6 bases). The CDR3 is 13 amino acids. Germline CDR1 reads GTSNPN; CDR2 reads SVGIG (reference sequence). The germline V and J ends were trimmed by 0 bases and 5 bases, with 10 bases remaining between them. CDR3 region: CAWSVSGSETQYF. The DNA for the CDR3 is TGTGCCTGGAGTGTATCCGGGAGTGAGACCCAGTACTTC.

The chain combines TRBV10-3 with TRBJ1-2; D uncertain. The CDR3 has 14 amino acids. The V and J ends lost 6 bases and 1 base respectively, with 12 bases between them. The germline V gene encodes CDR1 ENHRY and CDR2 SYGVKD. This chain's CDR3 is CAIRDPGVNYGYTF. The CDR3 DNA is TGTGCCATCAGGGACCCCGGGGTTAACTATGGCTACACCTTC.

V gene TRBV7-9 combines with J gene TRBJ2-3; TRBD2 might be the D (5 bases). V lost 5 bases, J lost 2 bases, and 14 bases lay in between. Germline V gives CDR1 SEHNR, CDR2 FQNEAQ (reference sequence). The CDR3 length is 15 residues. The CDR3 DNA sequence: TGTGCCAGCAGCCGGGAACAAGGGATCACAGATACGCAGTATTTT. Amino acids: CASSREQGITDTQYF. Variable domain in full (rest from reference TRBV7-9 and TRBJ2-3): DTGVSQNPRHKITKRGQNVTFRCDPISEHNRLYWYRQTLGQGPEFLTYFQNEAQLEKSRLLSDRFSAERPKGSFSTLEIQRTEQGDSAMYLCASSREQGITDTQYFGPGTRLTVL.

The rearrangement uses TRBV15 and TRBJ2-1; 9 bases line up with TRBD1. Germline loops: CDR1 LNHNV, CDR2 YYDKDF (reference sequence). The CDR3 runs 16 residues. V trimming: 3 bases; J trimming: 2 bases; junction bases outside the gene matches: 5. The DNA for the CDR3 is TGTGCCACCAGCAGGGGGGACAGGGTGGCCTACAATGAGCAGTTCTTC. It translates to CATSRGDRVAYNEQFF.